The 6 T cell receptor beta chains given below trace back to one sample, sequenced in a study of OX40 agonist ivuxolimab in advanced cancers. The library was produced with the immunoSEQ multiplex PCR assay. The source is immuneACCESS, and TCRdb retained only in-frame sequences with V and J called. Part of the clones is not carried over; for the studies checked, unresolved V genes explain less than half of this, and the remainder is unexplained. Within this sample are 100,000 or so clones, with about nine tenths of them counted one time only. The ten most abundant clones make up just over 0.3% of the sample. This material consisted of CD4+ or CD8+ T cells sorted from blood, taken in a trial of the OX40 agonist ivuxolimab. These receptors were taken from an adult with an advanced solid tumor such as melanoma, head and neck, liver or kidney cancer.

The chain carries TRBV15 and TRBJ2-2; 8 bases are a match to TRBD1. This CDR3 has 15 residues. Germline CDR1 reads LNHNV; CDR2 reads YYDKDF (reference sequence). Unmatched junction bases numbered 4, after V lost 5 bases and J lost 2 bases. The CDR3 region is CATSGQGANTGELFF. As DNA, the CDR3 is TGTGCCACCAGCGGGCAGGGGGCTAACACCGGGGAGCTGTTTTTT. The complete variable domain, with remaining parts taken from reference TRBV15 and TRBJ2-2, reads DAMVIQNPRYQVTQFGKPVTLSCSQTLNHNVMYWYQQKSSQAPKLLFHYYDKDFNNEADTPDNFQSRRPNTSFCFLDIRSPGLGDTAMYLCATSGQGANTGELFFGEGSRLTVL.

The J gene is TRBJ2-5, the V gene TRBV28; possibly TRBD1 for D (6 bases). The J call could be wrong; TRBJ2-7 is a better fit for the DNA end. The CDR3 sequence is 14 residues long. Germline-derived CDR1 and CDR2 are MDHEN and SYDVKM. The CDR3 region is CASSSPSRGYEQYF. Written as DNA, the CDR3 is TGTGCCAGCAGTTCTCCTAGTAGGGGGTACGAGCAGTACTTC.

The chain joins TRBV7-2 to TRBJ2-2; D possibly matches TRBD1 or TRBD2 (6 bases each). CDR3 length: 16 residues. Germline V gene lookup returns CDR1 SGHTA and CDR2 FQGNSA. V gave up 1 base and J gave up 4 bases, with 13 bases separating them. The DNA for the CDR3 is TGTGCCAGCAGCTTAGTTGGGGGGCGCGGCACCGGGGAGCTGTTTTTT. Its protein is CASSLVGGRGTGELFF.

This clone was recorded once. This chain uses TRBV27 with TRBJ1-5; 7 bases fit TRBD1. CDR3 length: 16 residues. The junction had 9 bases not matched to a gene; V was cut back by 5 bases and J by 2 bases. Per the germline V gene, CDR1 is MNHEY and CDR2 is SMNVEV (reference sequence). The CDR3 DNA follows: TGTGCCAGCAGTCCCCCCCCCGGACAGGGCAATCAGCCCCAGCATTTT. Translating gives CASSPPPGQGNQPQHF.

This chain joins TRBV7-8 and TRBJ2-3; perhaps TRBD2 as D (5 bases). This CDR3 comprises 12 residues. Trimming took off 8 bases at V and 3 bases at J, with 9 bases between the two ends. The V gene's germline CDR1 is SGHVS and CDR2 FQNEAQ. CDR3 DNA sequence: TGTGCCAGCCGCCCGGGAACAGATACGCAGTATTTT. It yields the protein CASRPGTDTQYF.

This clone was observed a single time. V and J are TRBV11-2 and TRBJ2-1, with 10 bases identical to TRBD2. The germline CDR1 and CDR2 sequences are SGHAT and FQNNGV. V shed 5 bases and J 5 bases; nucleotides not matched to a gene: 3. The CDR3 spans 14 residues. The CDR3 sequence: CASSRTSGDNEQFF. The CDR3 DNA reads as TGTGCCAGCAGCCGCACTAGCGGGGACAATGAGCAGTTCTTC.